The rows below give T cell receptor beta chains drawn from one sample of a study of read filtering for tumor transcriptome and immune sequencing. TCRdb fed the reads into MiXCR, producing one record per CDR3 protein. The table shows 40,000 to 50,000 distinct CDR3 sequences, with roughly 19% occurring only once. The sequencing input was a population of CD138-negative cells sorted from bone marrow. The receptor set was obtained from a donor aged 40 or over with multiple myeloma. CDR3s include the opening cysteine and the closing phenylalanine or tryptophan. A D gene is named only where the DNA matches it firmly. Some rows have no size entry. The others give once, few or many, or a class for an expanded clone.

V	D	J	size	DNA	CDR3
TRBV6-2/TRBV6-3	TRBD2	TRBJ2-1	.	TGTGCCAGCAGTTACCAAAGACTAGCGGGGCCTGAGCAGTTCTTC	CASSYQRLAGPEQFF
TRBV19	.	TRBJ2-1	.	TGTGCCAGTAGTGGAGAGGGGAACTTGGTGAATGAGCGGTTCTTC	CASSGEGNLVNERFF
TRBV20-1	TRBD2	TRBJ2-3	many	TGCAGTGCTCCCCCCCTAGCGGGACGCACAGATACGCAGTATTTT	CSAPPLAGRTDTQYF
TRBV3-1	TRBD1	TRBJ1-1	many	TGTGCCAGCAGCCAAGGAGGGGGCGCGTCGAACACTGAAGCTTTCTTT	CASSQGGGASNTEAFF
TRBV12-3/TRBV12-4	TRBD1	TRBJ2-2	once	TGTGCCAGCAGTTTCGGGACAGGGAACACCGGGGAGCTGTTTTTT	CASSFGTGNTGELFF
TRBV11-2	.	TRBJ1-6	many	TGTGCCAGCAGCTCCTCCCTGACAGTGCGCTCACCCCTCCACTTT	CASSSSLTVRSPLHF
TRBV11-2	.	TRBJ2-1	many	TGTGCCAGCAGCTTGGGAACTAACAATGAGCAGTTCTTC	CASSLGTNNEQFF
TRBV19	TRBD2	TRBJ2-1	many	TGTGCCAGTAGCCTTCGGACTAGCGGGAATGAGCAGTTCTTC	CASSLRTSGNEQFF
TRBV7-2	.	TRBJ2-2	many	TGTGCCAGCAGCTCCGTCTCGGGCGTGTTTTTT	CASSSVSGVFF
TRBV7-9	.	TRBJ2-2	many	TGTGCCAGCAGCTTAGAAGCAGGCAACACCGGGGAGCTGTTTTTT	CASSLEAGNTGELFF
TRBV29-1	.	TRBJ2-5	many	TGCAGCGTTGGGGGAGCCCCCGCCGAGACCCAGTACTTC	CSVGGAPAETQYF
TRBV7-7	TRBD1	TRBJ2-6	many	TGTGCTAGCAGCGCTGGACAGGGGGAGGCTGGGGCCAACGTCCTGACTTTC	CASSAGQGEAGANVLTF
TRBV5-5	.	TRBJ2-1	many	TGTGCCAGCAGCGCCTCCGAGGGGGGGGCCTACAATGAGCAGTTCTTC	CASSASEGGAYNEQFF
TRBV29-1	.	TRBJ1-2	many	TGCAGCGTCCCTAAGGGAGTAGCCCTAGGTATGGATGGCTACACCTTC	CSVPKGVALGMDGYTF
TRBV3-1	TRBD1	TRBJ2-1	.	TGTGCCAGCAGCCAAGAAAGGGGGCGGGTAACAGTCTACAATGAGCAGTTCTTC	CASSQERGRVTVYNEQFF
TRBV6-5	TRBD2	TRBJ2-3	many	TGTGCCAGCAGCCGCGGGAGGGCGGGCACAGATACGCAGTATTTT	CASSRGRAGTDTQYF